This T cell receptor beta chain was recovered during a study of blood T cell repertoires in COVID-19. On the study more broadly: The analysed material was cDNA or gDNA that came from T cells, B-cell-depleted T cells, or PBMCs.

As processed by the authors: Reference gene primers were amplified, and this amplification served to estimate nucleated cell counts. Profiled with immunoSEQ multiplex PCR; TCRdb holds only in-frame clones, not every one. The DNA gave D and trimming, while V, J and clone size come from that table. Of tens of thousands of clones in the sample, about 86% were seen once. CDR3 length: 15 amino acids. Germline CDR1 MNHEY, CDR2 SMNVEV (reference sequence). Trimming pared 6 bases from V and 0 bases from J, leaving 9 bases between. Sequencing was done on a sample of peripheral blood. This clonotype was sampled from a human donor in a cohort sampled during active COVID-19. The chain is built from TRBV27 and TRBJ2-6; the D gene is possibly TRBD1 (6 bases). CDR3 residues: CASSGQHSGANVLTF. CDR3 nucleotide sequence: TGTGCCAGCAGCGGACAGCACTCTGGGGCCAACGTCCTGACTTTC.